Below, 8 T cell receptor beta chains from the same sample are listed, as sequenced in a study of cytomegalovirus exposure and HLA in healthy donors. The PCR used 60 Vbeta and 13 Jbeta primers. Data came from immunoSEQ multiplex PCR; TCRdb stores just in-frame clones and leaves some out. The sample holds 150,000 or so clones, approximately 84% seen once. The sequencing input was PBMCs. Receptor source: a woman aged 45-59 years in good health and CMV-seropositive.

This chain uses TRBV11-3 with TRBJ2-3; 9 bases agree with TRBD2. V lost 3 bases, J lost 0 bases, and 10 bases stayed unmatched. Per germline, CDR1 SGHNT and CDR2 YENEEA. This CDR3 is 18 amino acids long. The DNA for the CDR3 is TGTGCCAGCAGCTTTAGTCGAGGCCTAGCGGGGAGCACAGATACGCAGTATTTT. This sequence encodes CASSFSRGLAGSTDTQYF.

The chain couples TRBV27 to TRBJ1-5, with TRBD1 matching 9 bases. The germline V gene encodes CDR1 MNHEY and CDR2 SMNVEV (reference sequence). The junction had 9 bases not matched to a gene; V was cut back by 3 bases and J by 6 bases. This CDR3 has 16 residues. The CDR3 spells CASSFGTGQGIQPQHF. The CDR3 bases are TGTGCCAGCAGTTTCGGTACGGGACAGGGCATTCAGCCCCAGCATTTT.

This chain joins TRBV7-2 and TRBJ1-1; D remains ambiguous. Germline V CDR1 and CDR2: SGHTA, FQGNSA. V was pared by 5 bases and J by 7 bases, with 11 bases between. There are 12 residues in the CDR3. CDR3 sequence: CASSRLRSEAFF. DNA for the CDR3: TGTGCCAGCAGCCGCCTTCGGAGTGAAGCTTTCTTT.

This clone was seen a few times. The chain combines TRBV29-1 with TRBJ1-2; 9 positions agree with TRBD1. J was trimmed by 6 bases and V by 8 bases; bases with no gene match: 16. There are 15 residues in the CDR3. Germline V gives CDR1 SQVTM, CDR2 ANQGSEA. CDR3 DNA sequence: TGCAGCCCAGGGACAGGGAAGGGAAAACTAAATGGCTACACCTTC. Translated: CSPGTGKGKLNGYTF.

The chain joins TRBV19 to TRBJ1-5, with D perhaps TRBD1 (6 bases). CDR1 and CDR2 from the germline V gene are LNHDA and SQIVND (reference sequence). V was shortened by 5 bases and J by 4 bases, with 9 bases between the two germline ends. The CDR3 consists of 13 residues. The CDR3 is CASSSRGNQPQHF. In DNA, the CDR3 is TGTGCCAGTAGTTCGAGGGGGAATCAGCCCCAGCATTTT.

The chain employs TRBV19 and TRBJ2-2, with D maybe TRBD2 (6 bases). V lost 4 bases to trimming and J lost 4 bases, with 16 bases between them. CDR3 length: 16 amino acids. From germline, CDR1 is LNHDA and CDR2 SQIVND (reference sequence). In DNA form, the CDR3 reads TGTGCCAGTAGTAGGTGGGGTCTAGCGAGCACCGGGGAGCTGTTTTTT. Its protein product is CASSRWGLASTGELFF.

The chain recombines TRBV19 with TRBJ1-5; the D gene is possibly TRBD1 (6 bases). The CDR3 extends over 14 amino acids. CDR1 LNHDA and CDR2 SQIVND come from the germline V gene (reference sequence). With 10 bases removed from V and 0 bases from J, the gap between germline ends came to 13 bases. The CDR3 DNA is TGTGCCACCAACAGGGAATTTAGCAATCAGCCCCAGCATTTT. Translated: CATNREFSNQPQHF.

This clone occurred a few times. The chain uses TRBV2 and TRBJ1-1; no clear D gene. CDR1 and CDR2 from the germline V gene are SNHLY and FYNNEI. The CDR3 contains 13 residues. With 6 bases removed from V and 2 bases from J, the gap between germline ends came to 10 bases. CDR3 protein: CASRKESNTEAFF. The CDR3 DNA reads TGTGCCAGCAGAAAAGAGAGCAACACTGAAGCTTTCTTT. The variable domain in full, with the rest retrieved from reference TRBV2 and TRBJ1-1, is EPEVTQTPSHQVTQMGQEVILRCVPISNHLYFYWYRQILGQKVEFLVSFYNNEISEKSEIFDDQFSVERPDGSNFTLKIRSTKLEDSAMYFCASRKESNTEAFFGQGTRLTVV.